Below are 27 T cell receptor beta chains sequenced from a single sample in a study of early T cells in non-severe SARS-CoV-2 infection. Each CDR3 protein is one row after TCRdb ran MiXCR on the 5' RACE reads. The sample holds tens of thousands of distinct CDR3 sequences, roughly an eighth seen once. The material was whole blood, obtained at baseline. The receptors stem from an adult who was a healthcare worker with PCR-confirmed SARS-CoV-2 infection or an uninfected control (not recorded which).

In regard to this clonotype: Relative to the germline gene, one junction end is altered; a read error may explain this. The V and J genes are TRBV4-1 and TRBJ1-2; the D gene is possibly TRBD1 (6 bases). Germline V gives CDR1 MGHRA, CDR2 YSYEKL. CDR3 length equals 16 residues. CDR3 DNA: TGCGCCAGCAGCGAAGAGGGAGCAGGGGAGAACTATGGCTACACCTTC. The encoded protein is CASSEEGAGENYGYTF.

The J gene is TRBJ2-5, the V gene TRBV5-1; 8 nucleotides match TRBD2. With V trimmed by 0 bases and J by 5 bases, 12 bases remained unmatched. Germline CDR1 SGHRS, CDR2 YFSETQ. The CDR3 has 17 residues. This chain's CDR3 is CASSLAGRGGLEETQYF. The CDR3 nucleotides read TGCGCCAGCAGCTTGGCAGGACGGGGGGGCCTTGAGGAGACCCAGTACTTC.

This clonotype was found once. V gene TRBV3-1 combines with J gene TRBJ1-5, with 7 positions matching TRBD1. The ends lost 1 base at V and 6 bases at J; junction bases unmatched: 6. There are 15 residues in the CDR3. Germline lookup yields CDR1 LGHDT and CDR2 YNNKEL (reference sequence). Written as DNA, the CDR3 is TGTGCCAGCAGCCAAGGAGACAGGGCTCGTCAGCCCCAGCATTTT. As protein: CASSQGDRARQPQHF.

There are a few counts of this clonotype. This chain links TRBV27 with TRBJ2-5; tentatively, D is TRBD1 (5 bases). The CDR3 is 15 residues long. Trimming took off 6 bases at V and 1 base at J, with 15 bases between the two ends. CDR1 MNHEY and CDR2 SMNVEV come from the germline V gene (reference sequence). Here the CDR3 DNA reads TGTGCCAGCAGAGGGGCGTCCCTGGGCCAAGAGACCCAGTACTTC. Translated: CASRGASLGQETQYF.

This clonotype was recorded a few times. Because the CDR3's place on the DNA is in doubt, the DNA is left out and the CDR3 is given as listed by TCRdb. This chain joins TRBV3-1 and TRBJ2-5; TRBD1, the table's D call, lacks a check against the DNA. The length of the CDR3 is 14 amino acids, counting both ends. Germline CDR1 is LGHDT and CDR2 is YNNKEL (reference sequence). This CDR3 is CASSPPVPGETQYF.

In this sample, this clonotype turned up a few times. The chain is built from TRBV18 and TRBJ2-1; tentatively, D is TRBD1 (5 bases). Germline V CDR1 and CDR2: KGHSH, LQKENI. The V end lost 3 bases, the J end lost 8 bases, and 11 bases lay between the germline ends. The CDR3 is 13 amino acids. CDR3 loop: CASSPGPGYEQFF. The CDR3, as DNA: TGTGCCAGCTCACCCGGTCCAGGGTATGAGCAGTTCTTC.

Many counts were recorded for this clonotype. The chain uses TRBV7-6 and TRBJ2-3; D may correspond to TRBD1 or TRBD2 (5 bases each). CDR3 size: 15 residues. The ends were cut back, 1 base at V and 1 base at J, with 9 bases in the middle. Looked up from germline, CDR1 is SGHVS and CDR2 is FNYEAQ. The CDR3 loop is CASSLDLGGTDTQYF. The DNA for the CDR3 is TGTGCCAGCAGCTTAGACTTGGGGGGCACAGATACGCAGTATTTT.

The V call is TRBV18, the J call TRBJ2-7, with 11 nucleotides matching TRBD1. V shed 1 base, J shed 2 bases, and the junction held 7 bases outside the gene matches. This CDR3 contains 17 residues. Germline V gene sequence: CDR1 KGHSH, CDR2 LQKENI. DNA of the CDR3: TGTGCCAGCTCACCACTTGCGGGACAGGGGGACCCCTACGAGCAGTACTTC. Protein: CASSPLAGQGDPYEQYF.

In the case of this clonotype: This could be a read error, since a much larger clone is one nucleotide away. J is TRBJ1-2 and V is TRBV4-2; D gene ambiguous. CDR3 length: 14 residues. Germline CDR1 reads LGHNA; CDR2 reads YNFKEQ. CDR3 in amino acids: CASNQPITDYGYTF. The CDR3 nucleotides are TGTGCCAGCAACCAACCAATAACGGACTATGGCTACACCTTC.

This clonotype has just a few counts. V gene TRBV29-1 combines with J gene TRBJ2-7, with 7 bases identical to TRBD1. V lost 4 bases and J lost 10; bases outside the gene matches: 13. The CDR3 is 13 residues long. Germline V gene lookup returns CDR1 SQVTM and CDR2 ANQGSEA. The CDR3 DNA reads TGCAGCGTTGGAGGGGGACAGCGGTTAATACAGTACTTC. Encoded protein: CSVGGGQRLIQYF.

This clonotype was seen more than once but under ten times. This chain uses TRBV12-3 or TRBV12-4 with TRBJ2-3, with D possibly TRBD1 on 5 matching bases. The CDR3 has 16 amino acids. V lost 6 bases, J lost 2 bases, and 18 bases lay in between. Written as DNA, the CDR3 is TGTGCCAGCAGACCCCCCAGGCGGACATACACAGATACGCAGTATTTT. It yields the protein CASRPPRRTYTDTQYF.

The V and J genes are TRBV18 and TRBJ2-1; no definite D call. Germline CDR1 reads KGHSH; CDR2 reads LQKENI. The CDR3 has 15 amino acids. V was pared by 2 bases and J by 5 bases, with 13 bases between. The CDR3 is CASSPNSNQHNEQFF. The CDR3 DNA reads TGTGCCAGCTCACCAAACAGTAACCAACACAATGAGCAGTTCTTC.

The chain joins TRBV5-1 to TRBJ1-6; D is unresolved. The CDR3 has 14 residues. Germline CDR1 reads SGHRS; CDR2 reads YFSETQ. V gave up 0 bases and J gave up 10 bases, with 11 bases separating them. CDR3 sequence (DNA): TGCGCCAGCAGCTTGGAGCGGGATGGCTCACCCCTCCACTTT. Amino acid sequence: CASSLERDGSPLHF.

This chain links TRBV6-2 or TRBV6-3 with TRBJ1-4; D gene unclear. The V end was cut by 9 bases, the J end by 8 bases, with 13 bases between. Germline values: CDR1 MNHEY, CDR2 SVGEGT. The CDR3 consists of 12 residues. CDR3 DNA sequence: TGTGCCAGTCATCATAGAGGAGAAAAACTGTTTTTT. It yields the protein CASHHRGEKLFF.

This clonotype was recorded a few times. This chain connects TRBV4-1 to TRBJ2-1; 9 bases line up with TRBD2. After removal of 0 bases from V and 1 base from J, the junction contained 4 bases not matched to a gene. From germline, CDR1 is MGHRA and CDR2 YSYEKL. The CDR3 covers 17 residues. CDR3 nucleotides: TGCGCCAGCAGCCAAGATCAAAGCGGGGGGTCCTACAATGAGCAGTTCTTC. Its translation is CASSQDQSGGSYNEQFF.

The rearrangement uses TRBV7-6 and TRBJ2-5, with D possibly TRBD1 on 6 matching bases. The CDR3 contains 12 residues. V was cut by 1 base and J by 7 bases, with 7 bases left in between. Germline V gene data show CDR1 as SGHVS and CDR2 as FNYEAQ. The CDR3 is CASSLGGGTQYF. CDR3 nucleotides: TGTGCCAGCAGCTTAGGAGGGGGGACCCAGTACTTC. Full variable domain (rest looked up from reference TRBV7-6 and TRBJ2-5): GAGVSQSPRYKVTKRGQDVALRCDPISGHVSLYWYRQALGQGPEFLTYFNYEAQQDKSGLPNDRFSAERPEGSISTLTIQRTEQRDSAMYRCASSLGGGTQYFGPGTRLLVL.

This clonotype was recorded a few times. CDR3 protein: CSAPLVYVYGYTF. In nucleotides, the CDR3 is TGCAGTGCCCCTTTGGTTTACGTTTATGGCTACACCTTC. The J gene is TRBJ1-2, the V gene TRBV20-1; D is unresolved. V was cut by 6 bases and J by 5 bases, with 16 bases left in between. CDR1 is DFQATT and CDR2 is SNEGSKA in the germline V gene (reference sequence). The CDR3 is 13 amino acids.

This clonotype was seen only a few times. The chain combines TRBV24-1 with TRBJ2-2; TRBD1 aligns across 7 bases. V lost 11 bases to trimming and J lost 1 base; unmatched junction nucleotides: 6. CDR1 KGHDR and CDR2 SFDVKD come from the germline V gene. The CDR3 is 14 residues long. The CDR3 nucleotides read TGTGCCAGCACAGGGACAGAGAACACCGGGGAGCTGTTTTTT. Protein sequence: CASTGTENTGELFF.

This chain joins TRBV10-1 and TRBJ1-2, with a weak D call TRBD1 (5 bases). The CDR3 consists of 14 residues. Trimming left V 7 bases short and J 3 bases short, with 15 bases between. Germline V lookup: CDR1 WNHNN, CDR2 SYGVQD (reference sequence). The CDR3 DNA reads TGCGCCAGCATCAGTGAGAGGGGATACTATGGCTACACCTTC. Amino acids: CASISERGYYGYTF.

This clonotype was seen more than once but under ten times. This chain connects TRBV21-1 to TRBJ1-1; the table's TRBD1 call for D was not verified on the DNA. TRBV21-1 is designated a pseudogene. CDR3 length: 15 amino acids. The CDR3 protein is CASSKAQDRGIEAFF. For the CDR3, the DNA is TGTGCCAGCAGCAAAGCCCAGGACAGGGGAATTGAAGCTTTCTTT.

This clonotype turned up a few times. V gene TRBV4-3 combines with J gene TRBJ1-4; D is uncertain. Trimming pared 0 bases from V and 3 bases from J, leaving 8 bases between. The CDR3 is 15 amino acids. In germline, CDR1 is LGHNA, CDR2 YSLEER. The CDR3 sequence: CASSQDLRANEKLFF. CDR3 coding DNA: TGCGCCAGCAGCCAAGATCTTAGGGCTAATGAAAAACTGTTTTTT.

This clonotype has a count of ten or more. The V gene is TRBV27, the J gene TRBJ2-1, with a tentative D call TRBD1 (5 bases). V was shortened by 2 bases and J by 3 bases, with 5 bases between the two germline ends. The CDR3 runs to 13 residues. Germline-derived CDR1 and CDR2 are MNHEY and SMNVEV (reference sequence). The CDR3 DNA follows: TGTGCCAGCAGTTTACAGGGCTACAATGAGCAGTTCTTC. Its translation: CASSLQGYNEQFF.

The chain couples TRBV18 to TRBJ1-2; weak D call: TRBD1 (6 bases). The CDR3 is 15 residues long. Germline V gene sequence: CDR1 KGHSH, CDR2 LQKENI. Trimming removed 0 bases from V and 4 bases from J, with 12 bases in between. Here the CDR3 reads CASSPPGQSFYGYTF. CDR3 nucleotides: TGTGCCAGCTCACCACCAGGACAGTCTTTCTATGGCTACACCTTC.

This clonotype came up many times. V and J are TRBV5-1 and TRBJ1-3; no clear D. Germline V gives CDR1 SGHRS, CDR2 YFSETQ. Trimming shortened V by 4 bases and J by 1 base, and 6 bases separated the two germline ends. This CDR3 is built from 13 residues. CDR3 region: CASSEQSGNTIYF. The CDR3 DNA reads TGCGCCAGCAGCGAACAGTCTGGAAACACCATATATTTT.

Of note for this clonotype: At one end the junction does not follow the germline gene, possibly because of a read error. This chain joins TRBV6-6 and TRBJ2-3; 11 nucleotides match TRBD2. The CDR3 runs to 16 residues. CDR1 and CDR2 from the germline V gene are MNHNY and SVGAGI (reference sequence). This CDR3 reads CTSSQSPGTSGDTQYF. The CDR3 nucleotides are TGTACCAGCAGTCAAAGTCCCGGGACTAGCGGAGATACGCAGTATTTT.

This clonotype was counted at least ten times. The chain carries TRBV28 and TRBJ1-1, with 7 positions matching TRBD1. After removal of 2 bases from V and 4 bases from J, the junction contained 1 base not matched to a gene. CDR1 is MDHEN, CDR2 SYDVKM, per germline. This CDR3 has 13 residues. CDR3 nucleotide sequence: TGTGCCAGCAGTTTAACAGGGGTCACTGAAGCTTTCTTT. Translating gives CASSLTGVTEAFF.

The rearrangement links TRBV9 to TRBJ2-2; D call uncertain. V was shortened by 3 bases and J by 0 bases, with 12 bases between the two germline ends. Germline loops: CDR1 SGDLS, CDR2 YYNGEE. The CDR3 totals 16 residues. The CDR3 sequence: CASSESEAANTGELFF. In DNA, the CDR3 is TGTGCCAGCAGCGAGAGCGAGGCAGCGAACACCGGGGAGCTGTTTTTT.